A single T cell receptor beta chain is shown here with its context. The antigen it recognizes is unknown. Within one base of it there is no much larger clone, and no base qualities were kept. The data were produced on an Illumina NovaSeq 6000. Using 5'RACE with constant-segment primers, TCRalpha and TCRbeta cDNA libraries were constructed, with sample barcodes and unique molecular identifiers added in the process. RNA was extracted from every sample with Trizol reagent. Amplification of the libraries took two PCR steps, and the second step added a second sample barcode plus Illumina TruSeq adapters. Libraries were sequenced on an Illumina NovaSeq with 2 x 150 bp paired-end reads. The published analysis was carried out like this. Demultiplexing of reads and collapsing into UMI-guided consensus sequences were performed with migec v1.2.7. Using mixcr v2.1.11, UMI consensuses were aligned to TRA and TRB V and J templates and then assembled into clonotypes. Clonotypes were classified as expanded or contracted when called significant by both edgeR and NoisET, with noise models trained on biological replicates. For edgeR calls, the cutoffs were a false discovery rate-adjusted p below 0.01 and a log2 fold-change threshold of 1. As an exploratory analysis of dynamics, max-normalized trajectories of the 1000 most abundant clonotypes were examined by PCA with hierarchical clustering. Separately sequenced CD4+ and CD8+ repertoires were used to assign the CD4 or CD8 phenotype of responding clones. TCRdb trimmed public reads at Q25 via fastp, called clones via MiXCR and kept in-frame beta chains. Under each unique CDR3 protein, matching rows form one entry showing the most common genes and DNA. These V and J calls originate from TCRdb's pipeline instead of the authors' own analysis. The sample has approximately 100,000 distinct CDR3 sequences on record, approximately 17% of them singletons. The ten largest clones add up to 25% to 30% of the sample.

Ficoll-Paque density gradient centrifugation was used to isolate PBMCs. After removal of 9 bases from V and 0 bases from J, the junction retains 19 bases not matched to a gene. The CDR3 contains 19 residues, cysteine and phenylalanine counted. CDR3 DNA is the only sequence kept; it has 57 bases, read in frame from the first base. CDR1 SGHAT and CDR2 FQNNGV are derived from the germline V gene. The data originate from a study of T-cell memory formation after mild COVID-19 (dated by TCRdb to the early 2020s). Turning to the overall study: TCR sequence clusters from the two donors were found to be largely donor specific. Two young, previously healthy adult volunteers made up the cohort, one male and one female. In a couple of donors, T-cell clones that expanded and contracted after mild COVID-19 were tracked by sequencing TCRalpha and TCRbeta repertoires over time. The paper's findings and limits, for the study overall: Some responding clones were found in pre-infection memory, which suggests that pre-existing cross-reactive memory T cells took part in the SARS-CoV-2 response. From day 15 to 85, contracting clones showed balanced CD4/CD8 phenotypes, whereas a second wave of clones that expanded from day 15 to 37 leaned towards CD4+. Whether the second-wave clones peaking on day 37 were SARS-CoV-2 specific was not confirmed. The study covered only a couple of mild cases, and larger cohorts including severe cases with pre-infection samples were considered necessary. Contracting CD4+ clones turned up mainly in the CM and EM memory subsets, whereas EMRA was where CD8+ clones were enriched.

Sequenced material: PBMCs or a T cell subset sorted from them (not recorded which). This sequence originates from an adult woman who had mild COVID-19 (a few samples of this study predate the infection). The sample titles of this study are shuffled in the database, so cell type and time point are left out; the donor was told from shared clones. The rearrangement combines TRBV11-2 with TRBJ1-3; 8 bases in the junction line up with TRBD1. The CDR3 reads CASTILGVGQVVSGNTIYF. The nucleotide sequence is TGTGCCAGTACGATTCTGGGCGTGGGACAGGTCGTCTCTGGAAACACCATATATTTT.